This T cell receptor (beta chain) stems from a study of blood T cell repertoires in COVID-19. Some clones are missing from TCRdb's copy, which holds only in-frame ones; the method was immunoSEQ multiplex PCR. The sample has roughly 99,000 clones; just over 85% are singletons. While infection was still active, Seattle patients were enrolled and then followed longitudinally. The CDR3 has 14 residues. Germline values: CDR1 SNHLY, CDR2 FYNNEI. Between the trimmed V and J ends, which lost 4 bases and 5 bases, there was a span of 12 bases. V is TRBV2 and J is TRBJ2-4, with TRBD1 as a possible D gene (6 bases). The sequence was obtained from a man aged 50 or older with COVID-19, enrolled during active disease. Sequencing used peripheral blood. CDR3 residues: CASSGLRTENIQYF. The CDR3 region has the DNA TGTGCCAGCAGTGGCCTCCGGACAGAAAACATTCAGTACTTC.